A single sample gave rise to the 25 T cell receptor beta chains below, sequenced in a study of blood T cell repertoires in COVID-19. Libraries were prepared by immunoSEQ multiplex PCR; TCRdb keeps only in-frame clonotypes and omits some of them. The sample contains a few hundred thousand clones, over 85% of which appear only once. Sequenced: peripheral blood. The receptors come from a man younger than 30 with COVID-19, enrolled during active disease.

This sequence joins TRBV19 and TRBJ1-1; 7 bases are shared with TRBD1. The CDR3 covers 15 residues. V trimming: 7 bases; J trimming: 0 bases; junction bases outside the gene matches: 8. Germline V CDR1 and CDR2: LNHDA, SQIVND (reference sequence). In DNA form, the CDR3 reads TGTGCCAGTACCCGAACGGGACAGCTGAACACTGAAGCTTTCTTT. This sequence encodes CASTRTGQLNTEAFF.

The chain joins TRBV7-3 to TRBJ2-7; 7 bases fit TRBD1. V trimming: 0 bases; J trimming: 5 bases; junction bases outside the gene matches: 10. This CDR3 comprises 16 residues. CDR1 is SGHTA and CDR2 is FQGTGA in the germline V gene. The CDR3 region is CASSLTPSTGKNEQYF. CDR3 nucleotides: TGTGCCAGCAGCTTAACACCATCGACAGGGAAAAACGAGCAGTACTTC.

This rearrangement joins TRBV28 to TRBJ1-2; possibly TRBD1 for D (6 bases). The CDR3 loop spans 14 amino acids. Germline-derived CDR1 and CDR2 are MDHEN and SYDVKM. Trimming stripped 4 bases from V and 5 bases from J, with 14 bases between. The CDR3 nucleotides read TGTGCCAGCAGTTCCGCGACAGGAGTTTATGGCTACACCTTC. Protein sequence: CASSSATGVYGYTF.

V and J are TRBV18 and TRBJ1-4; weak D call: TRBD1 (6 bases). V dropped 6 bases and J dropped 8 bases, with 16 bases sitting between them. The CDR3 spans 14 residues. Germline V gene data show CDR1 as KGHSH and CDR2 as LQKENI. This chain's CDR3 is CASSLRGADEKLFF. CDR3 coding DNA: TGTGCCAGCTCCCTTCGGGGGGCGGACGAAAAACTGTTTTTT. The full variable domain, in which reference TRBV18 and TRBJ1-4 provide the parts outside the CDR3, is NAGVMQNPRHLVRRRGQEARLRCSPMKGHSHVYWYRQLPEEGLKFMVYLQKENIIDESGMPKERFSAEFPKEGPSILRIQQVVRGDSAAYFCASSLRGADEKLFFGSGTQLSVL.

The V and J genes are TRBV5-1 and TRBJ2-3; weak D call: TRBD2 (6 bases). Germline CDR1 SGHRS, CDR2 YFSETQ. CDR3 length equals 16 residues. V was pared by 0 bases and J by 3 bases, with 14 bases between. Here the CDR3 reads CASSLGLEFFTDTQYF. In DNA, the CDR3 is TGCGCCAGCAGCTTGGGACTAGAGTTTTTTACAGATACGCAGTATTTT.

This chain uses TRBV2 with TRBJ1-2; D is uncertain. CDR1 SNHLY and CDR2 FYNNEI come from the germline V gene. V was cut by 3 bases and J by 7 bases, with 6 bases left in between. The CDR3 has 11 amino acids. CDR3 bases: TGTGCCAGCAGTGACTTGGCTGGCTACACCTTC. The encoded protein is CASSDLAGYTF.

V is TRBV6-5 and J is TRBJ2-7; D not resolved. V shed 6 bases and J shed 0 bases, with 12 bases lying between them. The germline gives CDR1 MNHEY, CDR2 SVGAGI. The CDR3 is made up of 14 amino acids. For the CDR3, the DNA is TGTGCCAGCAGACCCCATACCAGCTCCTACGAGCAGTACTTC. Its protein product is CASRPHTSSYEQYF.

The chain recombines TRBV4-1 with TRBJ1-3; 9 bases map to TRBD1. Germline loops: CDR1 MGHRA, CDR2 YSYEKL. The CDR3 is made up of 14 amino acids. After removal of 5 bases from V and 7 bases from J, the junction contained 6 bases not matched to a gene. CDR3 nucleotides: TGCGCCAGCAGCGAACAGGGGGCGCGGAACACCATATATTTT. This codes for CASSEQGARNTIYF.

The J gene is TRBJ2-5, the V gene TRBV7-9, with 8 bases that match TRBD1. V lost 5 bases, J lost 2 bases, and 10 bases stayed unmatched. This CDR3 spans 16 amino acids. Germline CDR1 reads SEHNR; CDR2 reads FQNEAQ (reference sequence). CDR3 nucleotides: TGTGCCAGCAGCCCGCGAGGGACAGGCGGGCAAGAGACCCAGTACTTC. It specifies CASSPRGTGGQETQYF.

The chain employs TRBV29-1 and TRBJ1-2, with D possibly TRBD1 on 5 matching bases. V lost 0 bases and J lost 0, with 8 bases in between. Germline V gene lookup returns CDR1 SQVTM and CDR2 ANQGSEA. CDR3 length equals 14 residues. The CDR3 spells CSVEDGGANYGYTF. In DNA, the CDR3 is TGCAGCGTTGAAGACGGGGGAGCTAACTATGGCTACACCTTC.

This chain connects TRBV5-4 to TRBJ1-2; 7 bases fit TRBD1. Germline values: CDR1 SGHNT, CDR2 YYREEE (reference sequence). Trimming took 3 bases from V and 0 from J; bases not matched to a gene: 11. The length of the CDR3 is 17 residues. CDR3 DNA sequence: TGTGCCAGCAGCTCGGGACCGGGACAGCAGACTAACTATGGCTACACCTTC. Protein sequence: CASSSGPGQQTNYGYTF.

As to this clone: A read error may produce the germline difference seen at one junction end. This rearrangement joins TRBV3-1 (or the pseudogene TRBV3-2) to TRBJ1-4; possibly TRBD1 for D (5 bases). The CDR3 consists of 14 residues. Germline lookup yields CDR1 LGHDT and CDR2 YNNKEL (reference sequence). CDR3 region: CASSQAGGNEKLFF. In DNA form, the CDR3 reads TGTGCCAGCAGTCAAGCGGGGGGGAATGAAAAACTGTTTTTT.

CDR3 protein: CSASGGGSNQPQHF. In DNA, the CDR3 is TGCAGTGCTAGTGGGGGGGGGAGTAATCAGCCCCAGCATTTT. J is TRBJ1-5 and V is TRBV20-1; possible D gene TRBD1, 5 bases. The CDR3 is made up of 14 amino acids. The germline V gene encodes CDR1 DFQATT and CDR2 SNEGSKA (reference sequence). V was pared by 3 bases and J by 4 bases, with 13 bases between.

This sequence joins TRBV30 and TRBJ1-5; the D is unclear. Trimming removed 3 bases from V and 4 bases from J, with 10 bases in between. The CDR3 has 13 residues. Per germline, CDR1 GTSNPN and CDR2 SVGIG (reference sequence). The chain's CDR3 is CAWRRLKNQPQHF. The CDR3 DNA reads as TGTGCCTGGAGGCGGCTGAAGAATCAGCCCCAGCATTTT.

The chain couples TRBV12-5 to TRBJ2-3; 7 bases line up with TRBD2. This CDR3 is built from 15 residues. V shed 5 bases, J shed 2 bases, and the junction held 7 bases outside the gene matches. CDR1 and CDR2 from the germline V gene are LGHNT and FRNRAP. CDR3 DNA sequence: TGTGCTAGTGGTCTCACGAGCGGGATCACAGATACGCAGTATTTT. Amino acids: CASGLTSGITDTQYF.

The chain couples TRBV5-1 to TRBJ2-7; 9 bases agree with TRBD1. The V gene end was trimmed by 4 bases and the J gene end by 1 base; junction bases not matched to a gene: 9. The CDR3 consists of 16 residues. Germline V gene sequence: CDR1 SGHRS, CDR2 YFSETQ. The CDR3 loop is CASSEGTGTGSYEQYF. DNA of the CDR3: TGCGCCAGCAGCGAGGGGACAGGGACGGGGTCCTACGAGCAGTACTTC.

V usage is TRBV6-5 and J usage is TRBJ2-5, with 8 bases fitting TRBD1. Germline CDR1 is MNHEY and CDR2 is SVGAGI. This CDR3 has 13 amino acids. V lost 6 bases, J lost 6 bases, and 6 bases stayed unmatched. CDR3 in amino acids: CASSPDREQTQYF. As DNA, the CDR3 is TGTGCCAGCAGCCCGGACAGGGAGCAGACCCAGTACTTC.

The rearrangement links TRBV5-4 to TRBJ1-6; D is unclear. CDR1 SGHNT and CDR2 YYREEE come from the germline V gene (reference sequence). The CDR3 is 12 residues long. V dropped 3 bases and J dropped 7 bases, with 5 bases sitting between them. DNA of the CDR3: TGTGCCAGCAGCTCGCAGAATTCACCCCTCCACTTT. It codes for CASSSQNSPLHF.

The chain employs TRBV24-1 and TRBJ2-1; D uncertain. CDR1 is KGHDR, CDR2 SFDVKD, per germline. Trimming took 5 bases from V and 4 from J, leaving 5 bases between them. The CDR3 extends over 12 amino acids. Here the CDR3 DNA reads TGTGCCACCAGTGCCGGGTACAATGAGCAGTTCTTC. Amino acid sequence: CATSAGYNEQFF.

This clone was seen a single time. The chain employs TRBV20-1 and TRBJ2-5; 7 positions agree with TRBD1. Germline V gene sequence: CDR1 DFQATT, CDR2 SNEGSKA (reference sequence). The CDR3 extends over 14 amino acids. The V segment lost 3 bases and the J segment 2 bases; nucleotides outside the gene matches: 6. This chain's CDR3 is CSASRRTGQETQYF. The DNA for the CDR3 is TGCAGTGCTAGTAGGAGGACAGGACAAGAGACCCAGTACTTC.

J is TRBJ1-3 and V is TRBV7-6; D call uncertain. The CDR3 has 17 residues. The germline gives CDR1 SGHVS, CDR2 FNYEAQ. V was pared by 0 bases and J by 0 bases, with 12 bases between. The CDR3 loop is CASSLAFGQRSGNTIYF. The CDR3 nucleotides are TGTGCCAGCAGCTTAGCTTTTGGTCAGCGCTCTGGAAACACCATATATTTT.

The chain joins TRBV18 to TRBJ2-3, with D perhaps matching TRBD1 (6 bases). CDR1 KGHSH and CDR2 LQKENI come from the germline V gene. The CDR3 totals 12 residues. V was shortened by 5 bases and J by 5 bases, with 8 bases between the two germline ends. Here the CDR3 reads CASSSGEDTQYF. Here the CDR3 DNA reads TGTGCCAGCTCATCAGGGGAAGATACGCAGTATTTT.

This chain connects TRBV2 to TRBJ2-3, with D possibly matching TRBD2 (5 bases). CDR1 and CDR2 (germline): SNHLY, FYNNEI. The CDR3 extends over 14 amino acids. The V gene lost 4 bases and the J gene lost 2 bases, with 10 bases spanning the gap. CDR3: CASSVLEVTDTQYF. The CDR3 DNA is TGTGCCAGCAGTGTGTTGGAGGTCACAGATACGCAGTATTTT.

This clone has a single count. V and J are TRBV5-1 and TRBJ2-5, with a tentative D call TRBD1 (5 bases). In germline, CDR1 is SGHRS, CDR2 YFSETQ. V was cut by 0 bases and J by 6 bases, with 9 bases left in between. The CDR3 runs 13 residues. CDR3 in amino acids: CASSLARAKTQYF. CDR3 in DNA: TGCGCCAGCAGCTTGGCCAGGGCGAAGACCCAGTACTTC.

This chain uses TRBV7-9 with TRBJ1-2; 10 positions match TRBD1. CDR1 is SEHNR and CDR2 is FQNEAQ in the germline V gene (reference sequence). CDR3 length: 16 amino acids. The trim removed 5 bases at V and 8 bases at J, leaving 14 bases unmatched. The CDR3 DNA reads TGTGCCAGCAGCCAAGGACAGGGGGAGCCTTCTTGGGGCTACACCTTC. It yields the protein CASSQGQGEPSWGYTF.